The 27 T cell receptor beta chains below were found in one sample sequenced in a study of glioma-infiltrating T cells. The iRepertoire nested amplicon-rescue multiplex PCR amplified TCR alpha and beta CDR3s from RNA. MiXCR, applied by TCRdb to the multiplex PCR reads, yields one record per CDR3 protein. The data contain about 99,000 distinct CDR3 sequences, roughly 30% of them singletons. The sample consisted of glioma tissue, nonneoplastic brain tissue, or PBMCs (not recorded which). All receptors derive from a human donor with low-grade glioma or glioblastoma, undergoing nonglioma brain surgery, or in good health (not recorded which).

A note on this clonotype: This sequence may be a read error, since a much larger clone differs from it by one base. The rearrangement uses TRBV11-1 and TRBJ1-1; possible D gene TRBD1, 5 bases. With 5 bases removed from V and 7 bases from J, the gap between germline ends came to 11 bases. The CDR3 is 12 residues long. The germline gives CDR1 SGHAT, CDR2 FQDESV (reference sequence). The chain's CDR3 is CASSPEGCEAFF. CDR3 in DNA: TGTGCCAGCAGCCCAGAGGGGTGTGAAGCTTTCTTT.

This clonotype occurred many times. The chain recombines TRBV4-2 with TRBJ2-3, with 9 bases matching TRBD2. Germline-derived CDR1 and CDR2 are LGHNA and YNFKEQ. V shed 4 bases and J 1 base; nucleotides not matched to a gene: 9. This CDR3 is built from 17 residues. This CDR3 reads CASSPFGAGGGTDTQYF. The CDR3 DNA sequence: TGTGCCAGCAGCCCCTTTGGAGCGGGGGGTGGCACAGATACGCAGTATTTT.

This clonotype was observed at least ten times. The J gene is TRBJ1-2, the V gene TRBV12-3 or TRBV12-4; 7 nucleotides agree with TRBD1. V lost 10 bases, J lost 2 bases, and 10 bases stayed unmatched. CDR3 length equals 14 residues. CDR3 DNA: TGTGCCACCACCCCCGGACAGGCGAACTATGGCTACACCTTC. Its protein is CATTPGQANYGYTF.

At least ten counts were recorded for this clonotype. The J gene is TRBJ2-5, the V gene TRBV24-1; the D is unclear. The CDR3 runs to 12 residues. Germline V lookup: CDR1 KGHDR, CDR2 SFDVKD. Trimming pared 1 base from V and 5 bases from J, leaving 4 bases between. The CDR3 is CATSDLGETQYF. CDR3 nucleotides: TGTGCCACCAGTGATTTAGGGGAGACCCAGTACTTC.

This clonotype was seen repeatedly, ten times or more. The chain couples TRBV27 to TRBJ1-5; D perhaps matches TRBD1 (6 bases). This CDR3 contains 16 residues. The V gene's germline CDR1 is MNHEY and CDR2 SMNVEV (reference sequence). V was trimmed by 6 bases and J by 0 bases, leaving 15 bases between them. CDR3 in amino acids: CASRKQGGYSNQPQHF. Here the CDR3 DNA reads TGTGCCAGCAGAAAACAGGGCGGATATAGCAATCAGCCCCAGCATTTT.

This clonotype was recorded a few times. The chain joins TRBV24-1 to TRBJ2-7, with D unclear. Trimming pared 4 bases from V and 2 bases from J, leaving 20 bases between. This CDR3 has 17 residues. Germline lookup yields CDR1 KGHDR and CDR2 SFDVKD. For the CDR3, the DNA is TGTGCCACCAGTGACCCTTCGGACGGAGTCTCCCCCTACGAGCAGTACTTC. Translated, it gives CATSDPSDGVSPYEQYF.

This clonotype was observed at least ten times. CDR3 region: CSSASPGTEAFF. The CDR3 DNA reads TGCAGCTCGGCCTCCCCGGGCACTGAAGCTTTCTTT. The V gene is TRBV29-1, the J gene TRBJ1-1; D gene ambiguous. Germline CDR1 SQVTM, CDR2 ANQGSEA. The V end lost 8 bases, the J end lost 4 bases, and 14 bases lay between the germline ends. The CDR3 runs to 12 residues. The whole variable domain, filled in from reference TRBV29-1 and TRBJ1-1, reads SAVISQKPSRDICQRGTSLTIQCQVDSQVTMMFWYRQQPGQSLTLIATANQGSEATYESGFVIDKFPISRPNLTFSTLTVSNMSPEDSSIYLCSSASPGTEAFFGQGTRLTVV.

This clonotype has ten or more counts. V and J are TRBV4-3 and TRBJ2-7; the D gene is possibly TRBD2 (6 bases). The germline V and J ends were trimmed by 1 base and 3 bases, with 13 bases remaining between them. The CDR3 sequence is 15 residues long. Looked up from germline, CDR1 is LGHNA and CDR2 is YSLEER. The CDR3 spells CASSQGIAAFYEQYF. CDR3 nucleotide sequence: TGCGCCAGCAGCCAAGGTATAGCGGCCTTCTACGAGCAGTACTTC.

Regarding this clonotype: This may be a read error: a much more frequent sequence differs by one nucleotide. The rearrangement joins TRBV12-3 or TRBV12-4 to TRBJ1-2; 7 bases agree with TRBD1. Trimming removed 8 bases from V and 5 bases from J; junction bases left unmatched: 8. CDR3 length: 13 amino acids. CDR3 DNA: TGTGCCAGCGGCCCTGGACAGGTTTATGGCTACACCTTC. Its translation is CASGPGQVYGYTF.

With regard to this clonotype: This may be a read error, as it is one base from a much larger clone. The chain has TRBV3-1 and TRBJ1-3; no reliable D call. This CDR3 has 15 residues. CDR1 LGHDT and CDR2 YNNKEL come from the germline V gene (reference sequence). V was pared by 4 bases and J by 4 bases, with 14 bases between. The chain's CDR3 is CASSPDLVAGNTIYF. DNA of the CDR3: TGTGCCAGCAGCCCCGACCTGGTGGCGGGAAACACCATATATTTT. Supplemented by reference TRBV3-1 and TRBJ1-3, the full variable domain reads DTAVSQTPKYLVTQMGNDKSIKCEQNLGHDTMYWYKQDSKKFLKIMFSYNNKELIINETVPNRFSPKSPDKAHLNLHINSLELGDSAVYFCASSPDLVAGNTIYFGEGSWLTVV.

This clonotype was seen repeatedly, ten times or more. The J gene is TRBJ2-7, the V gene TRBV27, with 9 bases that match TRBD1. V gave up 5 bases and J gave up 5 bases; unmatched junction bases: 7. The CDR3 totals 14 residues. Germline-derived CDR1 and CDR2 are MNHEY and SMNVEV (reference sequence). CDR3 residues: CASSHSTGGNEQYF. DNA of the CDR3: TGTGCCAGCAGTCATTCGACAGGGGGAAACGAGCAGTACTTC.

This clonotype was found many times. The rearrangement links TRBV20-1 to TRBJ1-2; TRBD1 matches 7 bases. Germline-derived CDR1 and CDR2 are DFQATT and SNEGSKA (reference sequence). Unmatched junction bases numbered 9, after V lost 8 bases and J lost 0 bases. This CDR3 is built from 14 residues. The CDR3 protein is CSTWGDSPNYGYTF. CDR3 sequence (DNA): TGCAGTACCTGGGGGGACAGTCCTAACTATGGCTACACCTTC.

This clonotype was found many times. This chain uses TRBV7-2 with TRBJ2-7; TRBD2 matches 11 bases. After removal of 5 bases from V and 7 bases from J, the junction contained 13 bases not matched to a gene. Germline assignment: CDR1 SGHTA and CDR2 FQGNSA. There are 16 residues in the CDR3. The CDR3 protein is CASSQNLAGGMLEQYF. In DNA, the CDR3 is TGTGCCAGCAGCCAGAACCTAGCGGGGGGCATGTTAGAGCAGTACTTC.

V and J are TRBV7-2 and TRBJ2-7, with TRBD1 as a possible D gene (5 bases). The CDR3 is 13 residues long. The V end lost 5 bases, the J end lost 6 bases, and 14 bases lay between the germline ends. Germline CDR1 is SGHTA and CDR2 is FQGNSA. The CDR3 nucleotides read TGTGCCAGCAGCCCTTGGACATCCGCCGAGCAGTACTTC. Amino acid sequence: CASSPWTSAEQYF.

Ten or more counts support this clonotype. The chain recombines TRBV25-1 with TRBJ1-1; D gene unclear. The CDR3 length is 13 residues. CDR1 and CDR2 from the germline V gene are MGHDK and SYGVNS. V lost 4 bases and J lost 4, with 10 bases in between. For the CDR3, the DNA is TGTGCCAGCAGTGCCCAGTGGGGCACTGAAGCTTTCTTT. Translating gives CASSAQWGTEAFF. Full variable domain (missing parts from reference TRBV25-1 and TRBJ1-1): EADIYQTPRYLVIGTGKKITLECSQTMGHDKMYWYQQDPGMELHLIHYSYGVNSTEKGDLSSESTVSRIRTEHFPLTLESARPSHTSQYLCASSAQWGTEAFFGQGTRLTVV.

The rearrangement uses TRBV5-5 and TRBJ2-1; TRBD1 agrees at 7 bases. From germline, CDR1 is SGHKS and CDR2 YYEKEE (reference sequence). The ends lost 2 bases at V and 8 bases at J; junction bases unmatched: 4. This CDR3 is 13 amino acids long. CDR3 sequence reads: CASSFQGVDEQFF. Written as DNA, the CDR3 is TGTGCCAGCAGCTTTCAGGGGGTCGATGAGCAGTTCTTC.

This clonotype was found a few times. The V gene is TRBV10-3, the J gene TRBJ1-4, with unresolved D. Germline-derived CDR1 and CDR2 are ENHRY and SYGVKD. The CDR3 loop spans 16 amino acids. Trimming left V 3 bases short and J 0 bases short, with 11 bases between. Here the CDR3 reads CAISDAQPATNEKLFF. CDR3 nucleotide sequence: TGTGCCATCAGTGATGCACAACCCGCAACTAATGAAAAACTGTTTTTT.

To note about this clonotype: Just one base apart from a much larger clone, this may be a read error. The chain has TRBV7-8 and TRBJ2-3, with D tentatively TRBD2 (5 bases). This CDR3 contains 16 residues. CDR1 is SGHVS and CDR2 is FQNEAQ in the germline V gene. The CDR3, as DNA: TGCGCCAGCAGCCAAGATCCGGGTCCCGCGGGAGATACGCAGTATTTT. Its protein product is CASSQDPGPAGDTQYF.

Turning to this clonotype: A much larger clone differs from this one at a single base, so this may be a read error. The chain has TRBV6-2 or TRBV6-3 and TRBJ1-2, with a tentative D call TRBD1 (5 bases). Trimming took 6 bases from V and 8 from J, leaving 19 bases between them. CDR1 MNHEY and CDR2 SVGEGT come from the germline V gene. There are 14 residues in the CDR3. The CDR3 here is CASREAGVRDGYTF. CDR3 DNA sequence: TGTGCCAGCAGGGAGGCGGGGGTAAGAGACGGCTACACCTTC.

Concerning this clonotype: This clone may be a read error of a much larger clone one base away. The V call is TRBV12-3 or TRBV12-4, the J call TRBJ1-1; D gene uncertain. This CDR3 has 13 amino acids. Here the CDR3 DNA reads TGTGCCAGCCATTTAACCCTGAACACTGAAACTTTCTTT. It is translated as CASHLTLNTETFF.

This clonotype was detected only once. This chain connects TRBV19 to TRBJ1-3; D possibly corresponds to TRBD1 (6 bases). Germline CDR1 is LNHDA and CDR2 is SQIVND (reference sequence). This CDR3 spans 18 amino acids. Trimming removed 7 bases from V and 1 base from J, with 23 bases in between. The DNA of the CDR3 is TGTGCCAGTATCGAAGATTTCGAAGACAGGATTTCTGGAAACACCATATATTTT. Translation: CASIEDFEDRISGNTIYF.

This clonotype was detected ten times or more. The chain couples TRBV7-8 to TRBJ2-1; weak D call: TRBD2 (6 bases). This CDR3 spans 16 amino acids. Germline CDR1 is SGHVS and CDR2 is FQNEAQ. V lost 1 base to trimming and J lost 4 bases, with 14 bases between them. The CDR3 DNA reads TGTGCCAGCAGCTTAGGGACGGGGGTTGGGTACAATGAGCAGTTCTTC. Its protein product is CASSLGTGVGYNEQFF.

About this clonotype itself: Given a much more abundant clone one base away, this may be a read error. The V and J genes are TRBV19 and TRBJ2-3, with 11 bases fitting TRBD2. Germline trimming cut 1 base from V and 2 bases from J; bases unmatched to any gene: 8. There are 18 residues in the CDR3. Germline-derived CDR1 and CDR2 are LNHDA and SQIVND (reference sequence). CDR3: CASSIGLAGGLYTDTQYF. The CDR3 region has the DNA TGTGCCAGTAGTATAGGGCTAGCGGGGGGCCTGTACACAGATACGCAGTATTTT.

The rearrangement links TRBV20-1 to TRBJ2-1; 8 bases match TRBD2. CDR1 DFQATT and CDR2 SNEGSKA come from the germline V gene (reference sequence). Trimming cost V 2 bases and J 3 bases; bases outside gene matches: 9. The CDR3 extends over 16 amino acids. CDR3 protein: CSARIVGRGVYNEQFF. The CDR3 DNA follows: TGCAGTGCTAGAATCGTTGGGCGGGGGGTCTACAATGAGCAGTTCTTC.

As regards this clonotype: This clone may be a read error of a much larger clone one base away. The chain uses TRBV6-2 or TRBV6-3 and TRBJ2-7; D gene unclear. This CDR3 region has 13 residues. Per germline, CDR1 MNHEY and CDR2 SVGEGT. V shed 8 bases and J shed 3 bases, with 14 bases lying between them. The CDR3 loop is CASFSVPLYEQYF. CDR3 DNA: TGTGCCAGCTTCTCAGTGCCCCTCTACGAGCAGTACTTC.

To note about this clonotype: A much larger clone lies a single base off, so this may be a read error. This chain connects TRBV14 to TRBJ1-1; a possible D gene is TRBD1 (6 bases). The CDR3 extends over 16 amino acids. Trimming cost V 4 bases and J 5 bases, with 20 bases left between them. Germline assignment: CDR1 SGHDN and CDR2 FVKESK. The CDR3 DNA reads TGTGCCAGCAGCCGCATTGGACAGCCCCAGAAGACTGAAGCTTTCTTT. It encodes CASSRIGQPQKTEAFF.

As for this clonotype: No conserved phenylalanine or tryptophan ends this CDR3, so it is likely a read error. The chain recombines TRBV11-2 with TRBJ1-2; D unclear. Germline V gene lookup returns CDR1 SGHAT and CDR2 FQNNGV. Trimming stripped 4 bases from V and 2 bases from J, with 2 bases between. This CDR3 region has 11 residues. The CDR3 coding sequence is TGTGCCAGCAGCTCGAACTATGGCTACACCCTC. As protein: CASSSNYGYTL.